These T cell receptor beta chains were read from a single sample in a study of blood T cell repertoires in COVID-19. Method: immunoSEQ multiplex PCR; TCRdb's copy keeps in-frame clones and lacks some. The profile shows about 210,000 clones, almost 85% of them singletons. The sample consisted of peripheral blood. The receptors were gathered from a woman in her forties or fifties with active or convalescent COVID-19. The CDR3 runs from the conserved cysteine through the conserved F or W. The order of the fields is J gene, D gene, clone size, V gene, CDR3 DNA, CDR3 protein. A D gene is named only where the DNA matches it firmly. Rows may omit the clone size; those that give it use once, few, many or a size class.

J: TRBJ1-5
D: .
size: .
V: TRBV7-9
DNA: TGTGCCAGCAGCTCAAAGGGGCCGGAGCCCCAGCATTTT
CDR3: CASSSKGPEPQHF

J: TRBJ1-1
D: .
size: .
V: TRBV5-1
DNA: TGCGCCAGCAGCTTGGAGGGACAGAACACTGAAGCTTTCTTT
CDR3: CASSLEGQNTEAFF

J: TRBJ1-2
D: TRBD1
size: .
V: TRBV24-1
DNA: TGTGCCACCAGTGATTGGGGTTACAGGGGAGTGAGTGGCTACACCTTC
CDR3: CATSDWGYRGVSGYTF

J: TRBJ2-2
D: .
size: .
V: TRBV7-9
DNA: TGTGCCAGCAGCCTCACTAGCCCTACCACCGGGGAGCTGTTTTTT
CDR3: CASSLTSPTTGELFF

J: TRBJ1-1
D: TRBD1
size: .
V: TRBV28
DNA: TGTGCCAGCAGTTCCCCGGGACAGGTTGAAGCTTTCTTT
CDR3: CASSSPGQVEAFF

J: TRBJ1-1
D: TRBD1
size: .
V: TRBV10-3
DNA: TGTGCCATCAGTGAAAGGGGGCCAAGGTACACTGAAGCTTTCTTT
CDR3: CAISERGPRYTEAFF

J: TRBJ2-3
D: .
size: .
V: TRBV5-1
DNA: TGCGCCAGCAGCTTCCCTAGCACAGATACGCAGTATTTT
CDR3: CASSFPSTDTQYF

J: TRBJ1-5
D: .
size: .
V: TRBV19
DNA: TGTGCCAGTCGCCGGTCCGGGAAGGGCAATCAGCCCCAGCATTTT
CDR3: CASRRSGKGNQPQHF

J: TRBJ1-1
D: .
size: .
V: TRBV4-2
DNA: TGTGCCAGCAGCCAAGCTGAACAGGGAGACACTGAAGCTTTCTTT
CDR3: CASSQAEQGDTEAFF

J: TRBJ1-1
D: .
size: once
V: TRBV7-3
DNA: TGTGCCAGCAGCTCTCTCGCAGGGAGGGGAACTGAAGCTTTCTTT
CDR3: CASSSLAGRGTEAFF

J: TRBJ1-5
D: .
size: .
V: TRBV11-2
DNA: TGTGCCAGCGGGGCAGGGGAGAATCAGCCCCAGCATTTT
CDR3: CASGAGENQPQHF

J: TRBJ1-1
D: TRBD1
size: .
V: TRBV19
DNA: TGTGCCAGTAGTATAAGGCGGGACAGGTCTGAAGCTTTCTTT
CDR3: CASSIRRDRSEAFF

J: TRBJ1-2
D: .
size: few
V: TRBV2
DNA: TGTGCCAGCAGTGCTCTCAGGAACCCCTTCTATGGCTACACCTTC
CDR3: CASSALRNPFYGYTF

J: TRBJ2-7
D: TRBD2
size: .
V: TRBV11-2
DNA: TGTGCCAGCAGCTTACTACCACTAGCGGGAGGGTACGAGCAGTACTTC
CDR3: CASSLLPLAGGYEQYF

J: TRBJ2-3
D: TRBD2
size: .
V: TRBV28
DNA: TGTGCCAGCAGTGGAGCGGGGTTAGGGACAGATACGCAGTATTTT
CDR3: CASSGAGLGTDTQYF

J: TRBJ2-5
D: TRBD1
size: .
V: TRBV12-3/TRBV12-4
DNA: TGTGCCAGCAGAAAGGGGGCAAAAGAGACCCAGTACTTC
CDR3: CASRKGAKETQYF

J: TRBJ2-1
D: .
size: .
V: TRBV5-1
DNA: TGCGCCAGCAGCTTGGCCCAAGCACAGAGCAATGAGCAGTTCTTC
CDR3: CASSLAQAQSNEQFF

J: TRBJ2-2
D: TRBD2
size: .
V: TRBV6-1
DNA: TGTGCCAGCAGTGTTGAACTAGCGGGGGGGCTGGCCGGGGAGCTGTTTTTT
CDR3: CASSVELAGGLAGELFF

J: TRBJ1-2
D: TRBD1
size: .
V: TRBV6-5
DNA: TGTGCCAGCAGTCCGGGACAGGTCTATGGCTACACCTTC
CDR3: CASSPGQVYGYTF

J: TRBJ1-5
D: TRBD1
size: .
V: TRBV18
DNA: TGTGCCAGCTCACTTGGACAGGTTGGGAGCAATCAGCCCCAGCATTTT
CDR3: CASSLGQVGSNQPQHF

J: TRBJ2-5
D: TRBD2
size: once
V: TRBV28
DNA: TGTGCCAGCAGCACCTCCTCTAGCGGGAGGGCGGGGACCCAGTACTTC
CDR3: CASSTSSSGRAGTQYF

J: TRBJ1-1
D: .
size: .
V: TRBV19
DNA: TGTGCCAGTAGTTCCACTCCACAGGGCACTGAAGCTTTCTTT
CDR3: CASSSTPQGTEAFF

J: TRBJ1-2
D: .
size: .
V: TRBV28
DNA: TGTGCCAGCAGTCGACAGACTCTTGGCTACACCTTC
CDR3: CASSRQTLGYTF

J: TRBJ1-5
D: TRBD1
size: .
V: TRBV4-1
DNA: TGCGCCAGCAGCCAAGGGACAGGGGGCAATCAGCCCCAGCATTTT
CDR3: CASSQGTGGNQPQHF

J: TRBJ2-3
D: TRBD2
size: .
V: TRBV9
DNA: TGTGCCAGCAGCGTATCACTAGCGGTGGGCACAGATACGCAGTATTTT
CDR3: CASSVSLAVGTDTQYF

J: TRBJ1-3
D: .
size: .
V: TRBV7-9
DNA: TGTGCCAGCAGCTTACAGGGTGGCTCTGGAAACACCATATATTTT
CDR3: CASSLQGGSGNTIYF

J: TRBJ1-5
D: .
size: .
V: TRBV5-6
DNA: TGTGCCAGCAGCCGACGAGGGCAGTATAGCAATCAGCCCCAGCATTTT
CDR3: CASSRRGQYSNQPQHF

J: TRBJ1-1
D: .
size: .
V: TRBV2
DNA: TGTGCCAGCAGTGGGACAGTGACTGAAGCTTTCTTT
CDR3: CASSGTVTEAFF

J: TRBJ2-3
D: .
size: .
V: TRBV5-1
DNA: TGCGCCAGCAGCTTGGCGGGATACAGTACGCAGTATTTT
CDR3: CASSLAGYSTQYF

J: TRBJ1-2
D: TRBD1
size: .
V: TRBV2
DNA: TGTGCCAGCACCCTCCAGGGGGCGCGGTATGGCTACACCTTC
CDR3: CASTLQGARYGYTF

J: TRBJ2-1
D: .
size: .
V: TRBV28
DNA: TGTGCCAGCAGTTTATCTTCTATTCGTTTATACAATGAGCAGTTCTTC
CDR3: CASSLSSIRLYNEQFF

J: TRBJ1-1
D: TRBD1
size: .
V: TRBV18
DNA: TGTGCCAGCTCACCACGACTGGGACAGGCAGGGACTGAAGCTTTCTTT
CDR3: CASSPRLGQAGTEAFF

J: TRBJ2-4
D: .
size: few
V: TRBV28
DNA: TGTGCCAGCAGTGAGCGGGACATTATAAACATTCAGTACTTC
CDR3: CASSERDIINIQYF

J: TRBJ2-2
D: TRBD1
size: few
V: TRBV7-9
DNA: TGTGCCAGCAGCAGGAGACAGGGCGGAGCCGGGGAGCTGTTTTTT
CDR3: CASSRRQGGAGELFF

J: TRBJ2-7
D: TRBD1
size: .
V: TRBV5-1
DNA: TGCGCCAGCAGCTGGGAGGGACAGGGGATCGAGCAGTACTTC
CDR3: CASSWEGQGIEQYF

J: TRBJ1-2
D: TRBD1
size: once
V: TRBV29-1
DNA: TGCAGCGTTGAGAAGGGGGCTTCTCGTGGCTACACCTTC
CDR3: CSVEKGASRGYTF

J: TRBJ2-3
D: .
size: .
V: TRBV4-2
DNA: TGTGCCAGCAGCCTCGGGGGAGGATCGGGAAATACGCAGTATTTT
CDR3: CASSLGGGSGNTQYF

J: TRBJ1-2
D: TRBD1
size: .
V: TRBV3-1/TRBV3-2
DNA: TGTGCCAGCAGCCAAGGGATAGGGGGCGGCTACACCTTC
CDR3: CASSQGIGGGYTF

J: TRBJ1-5
D: .
size: .
V: TRBV19
DNA: TGTGCCAGTACCTCCGCGGGTCGGAATCAGCCCCAGCATTTT
CDR3: CASTSAGRNQPQHF

J: TRBJ2-1
D: TRBD2
size: .
V: TRBV2
DNA: TGTGCCAGCAGTGGCTGGACTAGCGGGATGGGGGAGCAGTTCTTC
CDR3: CASSGWTSGMGEQFF

J: TRBJ2-1
D: TRBD2
size: .
V: TRBV6-5
DNA: TGTGCCAGTACGACTAGCGGGTGGCCGGATGAGCAGTTCTTC
CDR3: CASTTSGWPDEQFF

J: TRBJ1-2
D: .
size: .
V: TRBV3-1/TRBV3-2
DNA: TGTGCCAGCAGCCATCTACTAGGCTACACCTTC
CDR3: CASSHLLGYTF

J: TRBJ2-2
D: .
size: .
V: TRBV7-2
DNA: TGTGCCAGCAGCTTATCCAGAGCGGCCGGGGAGCTGTTTTTT
CDR3: CASSLSRAAGELFF

J: TRBJ2-1
D: TRBD2
size: .
V: TRBV5-4
DNA: TGTGCCAGCAGCTCTGGGGCTAGCGGGAGCAATGAGCAGTTCTTC
CDR3: CASSSGASGSNEQFF

J: TRBJ1-1
D: TRBD1
size: few
V: TRBV5-1
DNA: TGCGCCAGCAGCGGCGCCCAGGGGGCCACTGAAGCTTTCTTT
CDR3: CASSGAQGATEAFF

J: TRBJ2-1
D: TRBD1
size: few
V: TRBV7-9
DNA: TGTGCCAGCAGCCCTGGGACAGGGGAGATGGGATACAATGAGCAGTTCTTC
CDR3: CASSPGTGEMGYNEQFF

J: TRBJ1-2
D: TRBD1
size: .
V: TRBV19
DNA: TGTGCCAGCAGGGGCCCAGACAGGGTCTACGGCTACACCTTC
CDR3: CASRGPDRVYGYTF

J: TRBJ2-2
D: TRBD1
size: .
V: TRBV27
DNA: TGTGCCAGCAGTCAGGGACAGTCGAACACCGGGGAGCTGTTTTTT
CDR3: CASSQGQSNTGELFF

J: TRBJ2-4
D: TRBD2
size: .
V: TRBV19
DNA: TGTGCCAGTAAGGGGAGGGGTGCCAAAAACATTCAGTACTTC
CDR3: CASKGRGAKNIQYF

J: TRBJ1-1
D: .
size: .
V: TRBV6-1
DNA: TGTGCCAGCAGTGAAACTCAAGCTTTCTTT
CDR3: CASSETQAFF

J: TRBJ2-2
D: .
size: .
V: TRBV10-1
DNA: TGCGCCAGCAGTAGGGGCACCGGGGAGCTGTTTTTT
CDR3: CASSRGTGELFF

J: TRBJ2-7
D: TRBD1
size: .
V: TRBV5-1
DNA: TGCGCCAGCAGCCCGGGACAGGGGTCCCCCTACGAGCAGTACTTC
CDR3: CASSPGQGSPYEQYF